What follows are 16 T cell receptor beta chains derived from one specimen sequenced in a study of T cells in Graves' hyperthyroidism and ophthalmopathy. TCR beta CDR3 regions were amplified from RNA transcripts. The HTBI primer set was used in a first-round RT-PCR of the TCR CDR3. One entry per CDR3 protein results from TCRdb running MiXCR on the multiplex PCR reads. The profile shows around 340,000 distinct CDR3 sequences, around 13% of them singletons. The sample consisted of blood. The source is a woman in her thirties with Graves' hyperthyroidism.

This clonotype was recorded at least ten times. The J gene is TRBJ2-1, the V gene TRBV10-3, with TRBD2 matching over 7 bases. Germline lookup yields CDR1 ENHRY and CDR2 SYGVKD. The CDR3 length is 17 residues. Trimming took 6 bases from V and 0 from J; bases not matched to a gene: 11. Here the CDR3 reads CAISLYRAGVSYNEQFF. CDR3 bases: TGTGCCATCAGCCTATATAGGGCGGGAGTCTCCTACAATGAGCAGTTCTTC.

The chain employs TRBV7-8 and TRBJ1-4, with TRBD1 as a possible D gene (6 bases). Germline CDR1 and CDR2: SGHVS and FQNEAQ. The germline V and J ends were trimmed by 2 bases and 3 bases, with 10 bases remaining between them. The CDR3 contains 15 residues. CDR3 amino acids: CASSLTGNPNEKLFF. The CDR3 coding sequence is TGTGCCAGCAGCTTAACAGGGAATCCTAATGAAAAACTGTTTTTT.

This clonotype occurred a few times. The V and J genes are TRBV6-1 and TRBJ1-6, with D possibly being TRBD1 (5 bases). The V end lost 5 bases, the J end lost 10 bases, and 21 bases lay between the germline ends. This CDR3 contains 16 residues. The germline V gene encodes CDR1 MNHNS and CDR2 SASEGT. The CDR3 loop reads CASSRYGTGRRSPLHF. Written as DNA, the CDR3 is TGTGCCAGCAGTCGATACGGGACTGGAAGGCGGTCACCCCTCCACTTT.

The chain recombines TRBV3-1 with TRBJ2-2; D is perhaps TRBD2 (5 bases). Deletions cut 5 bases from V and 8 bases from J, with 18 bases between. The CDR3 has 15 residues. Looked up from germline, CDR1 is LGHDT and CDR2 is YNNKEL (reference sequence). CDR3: CASSLKRTRGGELFF. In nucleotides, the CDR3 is TGTGCCAGCAGCTTAAAGCGTACTAGAGGGGGGGAGCTGTTTTTT.

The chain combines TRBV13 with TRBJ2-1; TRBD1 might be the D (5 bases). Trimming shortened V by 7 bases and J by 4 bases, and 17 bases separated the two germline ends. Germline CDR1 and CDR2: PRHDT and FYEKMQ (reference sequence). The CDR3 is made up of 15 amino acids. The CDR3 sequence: CASKNRTHPYNEQFF. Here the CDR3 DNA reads TGTGCCAGCAAGAACAGGACACATCCATACAATGAGCAGTTCTTC. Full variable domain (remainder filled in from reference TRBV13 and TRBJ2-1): AAGVIQSPRHLIKEKRETATLKCYPIPRHDTVYWYQQGPGQDPQFLISFYEKMQSDKGSIPDRFSAQQFSDYHSELNMSSLELGDSALYFCASKNRTHPYNEQFFGPGTRLTVL.

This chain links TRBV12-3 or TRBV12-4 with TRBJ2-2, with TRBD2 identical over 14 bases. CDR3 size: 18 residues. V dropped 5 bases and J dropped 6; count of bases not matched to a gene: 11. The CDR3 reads CASSPRLAGGLDSGELFF. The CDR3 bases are TGTGCCAGCAGTCCGAGACTAGCGGGAGGGCTAGACTCCGGGGAGCTGTTTTTT.

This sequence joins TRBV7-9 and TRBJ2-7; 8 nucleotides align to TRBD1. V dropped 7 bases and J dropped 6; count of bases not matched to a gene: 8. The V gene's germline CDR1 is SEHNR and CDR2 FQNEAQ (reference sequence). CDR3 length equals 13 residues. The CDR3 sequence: CASMPDRVSEQYF. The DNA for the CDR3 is TGTGCCAGCATGCCGGACAGGGTTAGCGAGCAGTACTTC.

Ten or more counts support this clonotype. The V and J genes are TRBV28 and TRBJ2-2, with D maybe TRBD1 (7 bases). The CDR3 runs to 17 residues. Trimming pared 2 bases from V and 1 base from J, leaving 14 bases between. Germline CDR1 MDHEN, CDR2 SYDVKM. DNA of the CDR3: TGTGCCAGCAGTTTACAGGGGGGCGGAATGAACACCGGGGAGCTGTTTTTT. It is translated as CASSLQGGGMNTGELFF.

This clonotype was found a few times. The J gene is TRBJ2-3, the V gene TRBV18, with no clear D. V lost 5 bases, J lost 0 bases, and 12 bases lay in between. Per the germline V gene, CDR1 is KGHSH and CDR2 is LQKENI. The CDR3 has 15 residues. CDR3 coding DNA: TGTGCCAGCTCAGAGAGGTTACCTAGCACAGATACGCAGTATTTT. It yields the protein CASSERLPSTDTQYF.

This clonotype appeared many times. CDR3 bases: TGTGCCATCAGTGAGTCATGGGGGCAGGGAGTCGACACTGAAGCTTTCTTT. Translating gives CAISESWGQGVDTEAFF. V and J are TRBV10-3 and TRBJ1-1; D is possibly TRBD1 (6 bases). CDR1 and CDR2 (germline): ENHRY, SYGVKD. The CDR3 contains 17 residues. V dropped 0 bases and J dropped 3 bases, with 17 bases sitting between them.

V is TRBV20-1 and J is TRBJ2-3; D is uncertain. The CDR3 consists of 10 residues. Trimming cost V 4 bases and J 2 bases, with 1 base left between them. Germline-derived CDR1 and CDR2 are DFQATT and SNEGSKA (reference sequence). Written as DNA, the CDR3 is TGCAGTGCTATCACAGATACGCAGTATTTT. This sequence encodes CSAITDTQYF.

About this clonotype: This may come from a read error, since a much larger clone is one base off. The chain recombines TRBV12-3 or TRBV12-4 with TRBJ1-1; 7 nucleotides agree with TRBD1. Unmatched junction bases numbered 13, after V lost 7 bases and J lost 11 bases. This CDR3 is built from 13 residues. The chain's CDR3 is CASNSSHRGDAFF. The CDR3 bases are TGTGCCAGCAACTCGTCACACAGGGGAGATGCTTTCTTT.

As DNA, the CDR3 is TGTGCCAGCAGCTTAGGGGACGGGGGTGATGAGGAGCAGTACTTC. This sequence encodes CASSLGDGGDEEQYF. The chain couples TRBV7-9 to TRBJ2-7; TRBD2 is a possible D gene (6 bases). V lost 1 base to trimming and J lost 7 bases, with 17 bases between them. The CDR3 spans 15 residues. The germline V gene has CDR1 SEHNR and CDR2 FQNEAQ (reference sequence). Looking up the rest from reference TRBV7-9 and TRBJ2-7 gives the full variable domain: DTGVSQNPRHKITKRGQNVTFRCDPISEHNRLYWYRQTLGQGPEFLTYFQNEAQLEKSRLLSDRFSAERPKGSFSTLEIQRTEQGDSAMYLCASSLGDGGDEEQYFGPGTRLTVT.

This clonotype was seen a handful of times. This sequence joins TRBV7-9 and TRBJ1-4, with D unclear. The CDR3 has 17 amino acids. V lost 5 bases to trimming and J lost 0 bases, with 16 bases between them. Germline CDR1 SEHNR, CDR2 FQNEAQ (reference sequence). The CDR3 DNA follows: TGTGCCAGCAGCCGAAGACTGACCGACACAACTAATGAAAAACTGTTTTTT. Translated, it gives CASSRRLTDTTNEKLFF. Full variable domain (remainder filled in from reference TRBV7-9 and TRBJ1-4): DTGVSQNPRHKITKRGQNVTFRCDPISEHNRLYWYRQTLGQGPEFLTYFQNEAQLEKSRLLSDRFSAERPKGSFSTLEIQRTEQGDSAMYLCASSRRLTDTTNEKLFFGSGTQLSVL.

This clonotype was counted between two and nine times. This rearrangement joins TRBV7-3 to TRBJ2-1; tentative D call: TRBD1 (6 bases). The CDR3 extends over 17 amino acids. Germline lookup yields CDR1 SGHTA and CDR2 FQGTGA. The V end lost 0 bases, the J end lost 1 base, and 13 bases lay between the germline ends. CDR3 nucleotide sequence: TGTGCCAGCAGCTTAACGACAGGCTGGACTTCCTACAATGAGCAGTTCTTC. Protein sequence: CASSLTTGWTSYNEQFF.

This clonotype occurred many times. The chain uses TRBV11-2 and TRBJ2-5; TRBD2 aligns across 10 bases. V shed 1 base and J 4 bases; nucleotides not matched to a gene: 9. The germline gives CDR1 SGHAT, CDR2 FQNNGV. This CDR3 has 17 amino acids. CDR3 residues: CASSLGKLAGVRETQYF. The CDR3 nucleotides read TGTGCCAGCAGCTTAGGGAAGCTAGCGGGAGTGAGAGAGACCCAGTACTTC.